This T cell receptor (beta chain) was captured by sequencing in a study of shared clonotypes between healthy human individuals (dated by TCRdb to the early 2020s). The study in broad terms: The cohort included three men and a couple of women between 18 and 49 years of age. Between about 0.8 and 8.9 billion PBMCs per donor were obtained by leukapheresis. For each donor, CD4 naive and CD4 memory were each run on three plates, CD8 naive on two plates, and CD8 memory on one plate. To increase sequencing depth and limit assay-specific biases, different laboratories used diverse techniques to prepare libraries and sequence TCR repertoires. Blood TCR repertoires of a handful of healthy adults were deeply sequenced to estimate repertoire size and the extent of clonotype sharing between individuals.

As to this clone: The antigen this receptor binds is unknown. Base qualities are not provided; no much larger clone lies one nucleotide away.

Overall results and qualifications from the work: Compared with non-shared clonotypes, the clonotypes found in all four sorted-subset donors had higher generation probabilities. Roughly 5% of naive CD4, roughly 3.5% of naive CD8, 2.3% of memory CD4, and 0.35% to 0.4% of memory CD8 clonotypes were shared across several donors. Sampling was restricted to blood, and TCR repertoires in tissues likely differ from the TCR repertoires found in blood. Pairwise subsampling indicated that sequencing depth was expected to affect the degree of clonotype sharing among donors. Even with the large sequencing depth, rarefaction of the sorted-subset datasets indicated that sequencing was incomplete. Because the study included only a small number of donors, the genetic and exposure-history diversity represented was limited. Estimated clonotype richness was generally larger for naive than for memory subsets.

The germline V gene (reference sequence) sets CDR1 to LNHNV and CDR2 to YYDKDF. Including the terminal cysteine and phenylalanine, the CDR3 comprises 15 residues. The retained sequence is limited to the CDR3, 45 bases, with the frame set at the first base. V and J lose 0 bases and 4 bases, and a span of 10 bases separates them. Using the deep immunoSEQ assay, TCR CDR3 regions were amplified from genomic DNA by multiplex PCR. Extracted genomic DNA from each cell subset was spread evenly across all wells of several immunoSEQ 96-well plates, with each plate serving as a replicate. For sorted subsets, around 200 ng genomic DNA, equal to some 30,000 T cell genomes, was loaded into each replicate PCR. The purified libraries were quantified using a Qubit 3.0 fluorometer, sized with a Bioanalyzer 2100, and then quantified again using the KAPA Library Quantification kit. A separate single-read 150-cycle Illumina NextSeq 550 flow cell was used to sequence each immunoSEQ 96-well plate. Turning to the authors' computational methods: Because only junctional sequences without quality scores were contained in the immunoSEQ output, filtering matching that applied to full-length reads could not be performed. Sequences were annotated with PyIR, a Python wrapper for IgBLAST v1.9, using IMGT germline references to assign V/J genes and CDR3. Reads were filtered out if the reads had weak V/J assignments (E-value above 1e-6), no CDR3, stop codons, out-of-frame junctions, or ambiguous translated residues. A V3J clonotype was defined by an identical inferred V gene, J gene, and CDR3 amino acid sequence. To compute the percentage overlap between repertoires, the number of shared unique clonotypes was divided by the size of the smaller repertoire. Three approaches were used to assess repertoire richness: RTK rarefaction, the Chao1 estimator, and Recon v2.1 estimates of unobserved clonotypes. Generation probabilities for all TCRbeta clonotypes obtained by the gDNA method from a few donors were computed using OLGA. TCRdb stores this immuneACCESS table with in-frame sequences only. Part of the clones is absent; in the studies checked, under half of the shortfall reflects unresolved V genes, and no reason is known for the rest. That table is the source of V, J and clone size, and D and trimming were worked out from the DNA. This sample gives about 2,500,000 clones in total; more than 80% of them show up just once. The top ten hold over 0.12% of the sample.

Donors were healthy HIV-negative adults with no recently reported acute infections or vaccinations. Every donor was a Caucasian adult living in Nashville, Tennessee, USA. CD4+ T cells were enriched through magnetic negative selection, after which naive cells were positively selected on CD45RA and the remaining negative fraction served as the memory subset. Blood was collected by leukapheresis, and PBMCs were isolated by Ficoll-Histopaque density gradient centrifugation and then cryopreserved in liquid nitrogen vapor phase. Analytical flow cytometry was used to check the purity and quantity of every magnetically sorted T cell population. From each sorted fraction, genomic DNA was isolated and quantified by UV absorbance on a Nanodrop 2000c.

The V gene is TRBV15 and the J gene is TRBJ1-5, with TRBD1 perhaps the D gene, on 6 matching bases. The source material was naive CD4+ T cells sorted from blood. This specimen's cell subset or site label, interpreted: CD45RA+ positively selected. This clonotype was sampled from a man between 18 and 29 years old in good health. The nucleotide sequence is given as TGTGCCACCAGCAGAGATCGAGGACAGAATCAGCCCCAGCATTTT. It encodes CATSRDRGQNQPQHF.